The clone carrying this T cell receptor (beta chain) turned up a few times. What it recognizes is unknown. The time point: newly diagnosed GD, antithyroid drugs for less than 3 months. RNA extracted from PBMCs served as the sequencing template. Diagnosing Graves' disease relied on the American Thyroid Association guidelines. These data come from a study of regulatory T cells in long-lasting Graves disease. Broader study findings: Preferential use of TRBV28, TRBJ1-2 and TRBJ2-5 was seen in persistent disease.

Arm-PCR with iRepertoire HTBI primers amplified the CDR3 regions for these TCR beta libraries. TCRdb fed the multiplex PCR reads into MiXCR, producing one record per CDR3 protein. The profile shows about 620,000 distinct CDR3 sequences, 15% to 20% of them singletons. Germline CDR1 is DFQATT and CDR2 is SNEGSKA (reference sequence). Trimming shortened V by 1 base and J by 7 bases, and 13 bases separated the two germline ends. This CDR3 spans 13 amino acids. This same sample was also part of a study on T cells in Graves' hyperthyroidism and ophthalmopathy. That study reports: Uncontrolled infection, other autoimmune disease, pregnancy and lactation each barred patients from inclusion. In the blood, most expanded thyroid clonotypes above 0.001 appeared as well.

The V call is TRBV20-1, the J call TRBJ1-2; D perhaps matches TRBD1 (5 bases). Sample: peripheral blood mononuclear cells (PBMCs), taken at new diagnosis, from a patient treated with antithyroid drugs. The receptor's source is a woman aged 25 to 39 with Graves disease. The CDR3 nucleotides read TGCAGTGCTAGAGCAGGGTCCCATCGTGGCTACACCTTC. Protein: CSARAGSHRGYTF.